Sequencing of this TCR beta chain was carried out in a study of a mutant IDH1 vaccine in newly diagnosed glioma. TCRdb's table, derived via immunoSEQ multiplex PCR, lists solely in-frame clones and lacks some. Among over 75,000 clones listed, 75% to 85% were seen once. Germline V lookup: CDR1 SGHTA, CDR2 FQGNSA. The CDR3 loop spans 15 amino acids. The V gene end was trimmed by 4 bases and the J gene end by 3 bases; junction bases not matched to a gene: 8. Time point meaning: week 47, end of study. It was 300 ug of mutant IDH1 20-mer peptide that made up each vaccine dose, given with topical imiquimod. Turning to this clone: What it binds is unknown.

Source: PBMCs, taken from a glioma patient whose treatment included an IDH1 peptide vaccine. The chain links TRBV7-2 to TRBJ2-7; TRBD1 agrees at 8 bases. The sequence derives from a man aged 35 to 55 with glioma. In nucleotides, the CDR3 is TGTGCCAGCAGCTCGGTCGGACAGGGTTTCTACGAGCAGTACTTC. Its protein is CASSSVGQGFYEQYF.